This T cell receptor (beta chain) appears in the sequencing data of a study of cytomegalovirus exposure and HLA in healthy donors. The primer mix had 60 Vbeta and 13 Jbeta primers. The repertoire was sequenced with immunoSEQ multiplex PCR; TCRdb's copy has only in-frame clones and lacks some. The repertoire holds under 150,000 clones, with 65% to 85% as singletons. This clone was counted once. The CDR3 has 18 residues. The V and J ends lost 4 bases and 0 bases, in that order; junction bases with no gene match: 4. Germline CDR1 MNHEY, CDR2 SMNVEV (reference sequence). Sample: PBMCs. The chain recombines TRBV27 with TRBJ2-2; 14 positions match TRBD2. This receptor was taken from a woman aged 18 to 35 in good health and CMV-seronegative. This CDR3 is CASSSWGLAGANTGELFF. CDR3 nucleotides: TGTGCCAGCAGTTCATGGGGACTAGCGGGGGCGAACACCGGGGAGCTGTTTTTT.